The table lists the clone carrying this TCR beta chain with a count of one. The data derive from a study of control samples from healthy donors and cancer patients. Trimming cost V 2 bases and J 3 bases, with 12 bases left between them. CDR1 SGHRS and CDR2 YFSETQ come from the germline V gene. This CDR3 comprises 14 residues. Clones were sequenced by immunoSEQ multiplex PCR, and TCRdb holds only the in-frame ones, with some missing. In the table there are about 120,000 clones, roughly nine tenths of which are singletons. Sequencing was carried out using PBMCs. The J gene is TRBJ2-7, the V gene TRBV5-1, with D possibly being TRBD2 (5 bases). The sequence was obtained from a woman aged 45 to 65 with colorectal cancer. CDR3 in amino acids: CASSFGSENYEQYF. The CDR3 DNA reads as TGCGCCAGCAGCTTCGGTAGCGAGAACTACGAGCAGTACTTC.